Following are 29 T cell receptor beta chains from one sample sequenced in a study of shared clonotypes between healthy human individuals (dated by TCRdb to 2018 to 2020). Library construction relied on the immunoSEQ multiplex PCR assay. TCRdb retrieved this table from immuneACCESS and kept in-frame rearrangements only. Not all clones are present; in checked studies, unresolved V genes account for under half, and no reason is known for the remainder. A total of roughly 2,500,000 clones appear in this sample, 93% of them only once. The ten most abundant clones make up more than 0.35% of the sample. The sequenced sample consisted of naive CD4+ T cells from PBMCs. This specimen's cell subset or site label, interpreted: CD45RA+ positively selected. The receptors derive from a man in his late teens or twenties in good health. Some clones in this sample may be carry-over from other donors' samples.

Worth noting for this clone: Other nucleotide sequences from this sample produce the same CDR3. The genes are TRBV6-5 and TRBJ1-2; D is possibly TRBD1 (6 bases). This CDR3 contains 15 residues. Trimming shortened V by 0 bases and J by 1 base, and 9 bases separated the two germline ends. Germline loops: CDR1 MNHEY, CDR2 SVGAGI. The DNA for the CDR3 is TGTGCCAGCAGTTACTCGAGGGGGTATAACTATGGCTACACCTTC. It is translated as CASSYSRGYNYGYTF.

The chain is built from TRBV5-6 and TRBJ2-5; TRBD2 might be the D (6 bases). The CDR3 has 13 residues. V dropped 4 bases and J dropped 5 bases, with 12 bases sitting between them. In germline, CDR1 is SGHDT, CDR2 YYEEEE. The CDR3 coding sequence is TGTGCCAGCAGCGGAGGGGCGGGGGAGACCCAGTACTTC. This sequence encodes CASSGGAGETQYF. Combining the CDR3 with reference TRBV5-6 and TRBJ2-5 gives the whole variable domain DAGVTQSPTHLIKTRGQQVTLRCSPKSGHDTVSWYQQALGQGPQFIFQYYEEEERQRGNFPDRFSGHQFPNYSSELNVNALLLGDSALYLCASSGGAGETQYFGPGTRLLVL.

This clone showed up just once. The CDR3 region is CASRRTGTSGETQYF. CDR3 in DNA: TGTGCCAGCAGACGTACCGGGACTAGTGGAGAGACCCAGTACTTC. The chain couples TRBV7-9 to TRBJ2-5; 8 positions agree with TRBD2. Germline values: CDR1 SEHNR, CDR2 FQNEAQ (reference sequence). The CDR3 sequence is 15 residues long. J gave up 4 bases and V 6 bases, and 10 bases lay outside the gene matches.

This sequence joins TRBV5-8 and TRBJ2-5; 9 bases fit TRBD1. Per the germline V gene, CDR1 is SGHTS and CDR2 is YDEGEE. The CDR3 has 13 residues. V lost 2 bases to trimming and J lost 6 bases; unmatched junction nucleotides: 2. The CDR3 sequence: CASSLQGAQTQYF. Written as DNA, the CDR3 is TGTGCCAGCAGCTTACAGGGGGCCCAGACCCAGTACTTC. The whole variable domain, filled in from reference TRBV5-8 and TRBJ2-5, reads EAGVTQSPTHLIKTRGQQATLRCSPISGHTSVYWYQQALGLGLQFLLWYDEGEERNRGNFPPRFSGRQFPNYSSELNVNALELEDSALYLCASSLQGAQTQYFGPGTRLLVL.

The chain is built from TRBV29-1 and TRBJ1-2; the D gene is possibly TRBD1 (5 bases). Between the trimmed V and J ends, which lost 7 bases and 6 bases, there was a span of 15 bases. The CDR3 length is 12 residues. Germline V gene lookup returns CDR1 SQVTM and CDR2 ANQGSEA. This CDR3 reads CSGGSQGNGYTF. The CDR3 nucleotides are TGCAGCGGGGGGTCCCAGGGAAATGGCTACACCTTC.

Here the CDR3 DNA reads TGTGCCAGCAGTTACTCGGGACTAGCGGGGAGTAGGACCCAGTACTTC. It encodes CASSYSGLAGSRTQYF. The V and J genes are TRBV6-6 and TRBJ2-5; 13 positions agree with TRBD2. V was clipped by 0 bases and J by 7 bases; unmatched bases: 5. Per germline, CDR1 MNHNY and CDR2 SVGAGI (reference sequence). The CDR3 totals 16 residues.

The DNA for the CDR3 is TGTGCCAGCAGGGAATCCACCCTTAGAGATACGCAGTATTTT. This encodes CASRESTLRDTQYF. The chain links TRBV28 to TRBJ2-3; D is unclear. V gave up 6 bases and J gave up 5 bases, with 15 bases separating them. Germline V CDR1 and CDR2: MDHEN, SYDVKM. There are 14 residues in the CDR3.

The chain joins TRBV27 to TRBJ1-5; no definite D call. V was cut by 2 bases and J by 0 bases, with 11 bases left in between. CDR1 MNHEY and CDR2 SMNVEV come from the germline V gene (reference sequence). This CDR3 has 16 residues. The CDR3 sequence: CASSLVAVHSNQPQHF. The CDR3 DNA is TGTGCCAGCAGTTTAGTAGCCGTTCATAGCAATCAGCCCCAGCATTTT.

The CDR3 region is CASGRLGGVGLGNEQFF. The DNA for the CDR3 is TGTGCCAGCGGACGCCTCGGAGGGGTAGGTCTCGGGAATGAGCAGTTCTTC. The chain uses TRBV28 and TRBJ2-1; D may be TRBD2 (6 bases). The CDR3 spans 17 residues. The germline V gene has CDR1 MDHEN and CDR2 SYDVKM. V lost 8 bases to trimming and J lost 7 bases, with 27 bases between them.

V usage is TRBV29-1 and J usage is TRBJ1-5, with 9 bases identical to TRBD1. CDR1 and CDR2 (germline): SQVTM, ANQGSEA. There are 13 residues in the CDR3. Losses at the gene ends were 5 bases for V and 5 bases for J; bases not matched to a gene: 4. The CDR3 spells CSVRTGVHQPQHF. DNA of the CDR3: TGCAGCGTTAGGACAGGGGTCCATCAGCCCCAGCATTTT. The variable domain in full, completed from reference TRBV29-1 and TRBJ1-5, reads SAVISQKPSRDICQRGTSLTIQCQVDSQVTMMFWYRQQPGQSLTLIATANQGSEATYESGFVIDKFPISRPNLTFSTLTVSNMSPEDSSIYLCSVRTGVHQPQHFGDGTRLSIL.

The V and J genes are TRBV27 and TRBJ2-5; D tentatively fits TRBD1 or TRBD2 (7 bases each). Near its end, the DNA agrees better with TRBJ2-7, so the J call may be wrong. From germline, CDR1 is MNHEY and CDR2 SMNVEV (reference sequence). CDR3 length equals 17 residues. The DNA of the CDR3 is TGTGCCAGCAGTCGGGGGGACAGCCATGTTATCTCCTACGAGCAGTACTTC. Its translation: CASSRGDSHVISYEQYF.

This clone was found once. The gene calls are TRBV5-1 and TRBJ1-1; 12 bases are shared with TRBD1. J was trimmed by 5 bases and V by 4 bases; bases with no gene match: 9. Germline lookup yields CDR1 SGHRS and CDR2 YFSETQ. This CDR3 spans 16 amino acids. CDR3 in amino acids: CASSGRDRGPGTEAFF. In DNA, the CDR3 is TGCGCCAGCAGCGGAAGGGACAGGGGGCCGGGTACTGAAGCTTTCTTT.

The chain joins TRBV2 to TRBJ2-2; weak D call: TRBD1 (5 bases). The CDR3 runs 15 residues. Germline CDR1 is SNHLY and CDR2 is FYNNEI. V lost 4 bases, J lost 6 bases, and 15 bases lay in between. DNA of the CDR3: TGTGCCAGCAGTGCAGACAGTCTGGCCGCCGGGGAGCTGTTTTTT. Amino acid sequence: CASSADSLAAGELFF. Supplemented by reference TRBV2 and TRBJ2-2, the full variable domain reads EPEVTQTPSHQVTQMGQEVILRCVPISNHLYFYWYRQILGQKVEFLVSFYNNEISEKSEIFDDQFSVERPDGSNFTLKIRSTKLEDSAMYFCASSADSLAAGELFFGEGSRLTVL.

The table lists this clone with a few counts. This sample includes further DNA sequences coding for the same CDR3. V usage is TRBV27 and J usage is TRBJ1-5, with TRBD1 matching over 7 bases. The length of the CDR3 is 14 residues. With V trimmed by 4 bases and J by 6 bases, 6 bases remained unmatched. Germline V gene data show CDR1 as MNHEY and CDR2 as SMNVEV (reference sequence). CDR3 nucleotide sequence: TGTGCCAGCAGTTCGTACAGGGGAGGTCAGCCCCAGCATTTT. This sequence encodes CASSSYRGGQPQHF.

The chain joins TRBV27 to TRBJ2-3, with TRBD2 identical over 11 bases. Losses at the gene ends were 0 bases for V and 1 base for J; bases not matched to a gene: 0. Germline assignment: CDR1 MNHEY and CDR2 SMNVEV (reference sequence). The length of the CDR3 is 16 residues. This CDR3 reads CASSLSSGRGTDTQYF. The CDR3 region has the DNA TGTGCCAGCAGTTTATCTAGCGGGAGGGGCACAGATACGCAGTATTTT.

With respect to this clone: One end of the junction does not line up with germline, which may come from a read error. The chain recombines TRBV5-6 with TRBJ2-7; weak D call: TRBD2 (6 bases). Germline V CDR1 and CDR2: SGHDT, YYEEEE. This CDR3 spans 13 amino acids. CDR3 residues: CASGLVGTYEQYF. DNA of the CDR3: TGTGCCAGCGGCTTGGTCGGGACTTACGAGCAGTACTTC. Together with reference TRBV5-6 and TRBJ2-7, the CDR3 gives the full variable domain: DAGVTQSPTHLIKTRGQQVTLRCSPKSGHDTVSWYQQALGQGPQFIFQYYEEEERQRGNFPDRFSGHQFPNYSSELNVNALLLGDSALYLCASGLVGTYEQYFGPGTRLTVT.

V is TRBV10-3 and J is TRBJ2-7, with D possibly TRBD1 on 6 matching bases. The germline gives CDR1 ENHRY, CDR2 SYGVKD. The CDR3 has 11 residues. Deletions cut 3 bases from V and 13 bases from J, with 13 bases between. The CDR3: CAISEAGTLYF. In DNA, the CDR3 is TGTGCCATCAGTGAAGCCGGGACACTATACTTC.

This clone has just a few counts. Other DNA sequences in this specimen translate into the identical CDR3. This chain links TRBV5-1 with TRBJ2-7; TRBD1 might be the D (5 bases). This CDR3 has 15 amino acids. The germline gives CDR1 SGHRS, CDR2 YFSETQ. V gave up 0 bases and J gave up 2 bases, with 12 bases separating them. CDR3 residues: CASSLVAGNPYEQYF. The CDR3, as DNA: TGCGCCAGCAGCTTGGTAGCAGGGAACCCCTACGAGCAGTACTTC.

The J gene is TRBJ1-4, the V gene TRBV5-1; the D gene is possibly TRBD1 (6 bases). V dropped 0 bases and J dropped 7 bases, with 13 bases sitting between them. The CDR3 runs 15 residues. In germline, CDR1 is SGHRS, CDR2 YFSETQ. The CDR3 protein is CASSLEAGAGEKLFF. CDR3 in DNA: TGCGCCAGCAGCTTGGAGGCGGGGGCTGGTGAAAAACTGTTTTTT.

The chain employs TRBV27 and TRBJ1-1; D is perhaps TRBD1 (5 bases). Trimming cost V 6 bases and J 2 bases, with 19 bases left between them. CDR3 length: 16 residues. The germline CDR1 and CDR2 sequences are MNHEY and SMNVEV (reference sequence). This chain's CDR3 is CASSQDPRARNTEAFF. In nucleotides, the CDR3 is TGTGCCAGCAGCCAGGACCCCAGGGCGAGAAACACTGAAGCTTTCTTT.

This sequence joins TRBV5-1 and TRBJ1-1; perhaps TRBD1 as D (5 bases). Germline-derived CDR1 and CDR2 are SGHRS and YFSETQ. Trimming pared 0 bases from V and 7 bases from J, leaving 13 bases between. The CDR3 consists of 14 residues. The CDR3 coding sequence is TGCGCCAGCAGCTTGGGAGGGGCCGCATATGAAGCTTTCTTT. Its protein product is CASSLGGAAYEAFF.

The chain links TRBV20-1 to TRBJ1-2, with no clear D. Germline-derived CDR1 and CDR2 are DFQATT and SNEGSKA (reference sequence). This CDR3 spans 10 amino acids. The ends were cut back, 5 bases at V and 7 bases at J, with 8 bases in the middle. The CDR3, as DNA: TGCAGTGCTCGAAATCTTGGCTACACCTTC. This sequence encodes CSARNLGYTF.

V usage is TRBV7-2 and J usage is TRBJ2-7; TRBD2 matches 8 bases. The V segment lost 4 bases and the J segment 1 base; nucleotides outside the gene matches: 3. Germline V lookup: CDR1 SGHTA, CDR2 FQGNSA. The CDR3 spans 14 residues. The DNA for the CDR3 is TGTGCCAGCAGCTCGGGACTAGTTTCCTACGAGCAGTACTTC. Translation: CASSSGLVSYEQYF.

This clone is a singleton in its sample. Distinct nucleotide sequences in the sample also encode this CDR3. The gene calls are TRBV5-1 and TRBJ2-7; 10 bases align to TRBD1. Losses at the gene ends were 4 bases for V and 5 bases for J; bases not matched to a gene: 6. The CDR3 contains 14 residues. CDR1 SGHRS and CDR2 YFSETQ come from the germline V gene. This CDR3 is CASSLAGTGDEQYF. CDR3 nucleotides: TGCGCCAGCAGCCTCGCCGGGACAGGGGACGAGCAGTACTTC.

The chain has TRBV6-6 and TRBJ2-2; tentative D call: TRBD1 (6 bases). V was trimmed by 8 bases and J by 3 bases, leaving 10 bases between them. This CDR3 has 13 amino acids. Germline values: CDR1 MNHNY, CDR2 SVGAGI (reference sequence). CDR3: CASGRGYTGELFF. CDR3 DNA sequence: TGTGCCAGCGGCAGGGGATACACCGGGGAGCTGTTTTTT.

The V call is TRBV18, the J call TRBJ1-1; 12 bases agree with TRBD1. V lost 8 bases and J lost 1; bases outside the gene matches: 11. In germline, CDR1 is KGHSH, CDR2 LQKENI. CDR3 length: 17 amino acids. The CDR3 here is CASRPGQGANRNTEAFF. The CDR3 DNA is TGTGCCAGCCGCCCGGGACAGGGGGCTAACAGGAACACTGAAGCTTTCTTT.

Concerning this clone: Other DNA sequences from this sample encode an identical CDR3 as well. The chain has TRBV9 and TRBJ2-1, with D unclear. Germline CDR1 and CDR2: SGDLS and YYNGEE. CDR3 length equals 14 residues. Trimming cost V 0 bases and J 4 bases, with 8 bases left between them. CDR3 in amino acids: CASSVVAVYNEQFF. In nucleotides, the CDR3 is TGTGCCAGCAGCGTAGTTGCAGTTTACAATGAGCAGTTCTTC.

The rearrangement links TRBV30 to TRBJ2-5; tentatively, D is TRBD2 (6 bases). The CDR3 covers 14 residues. In germline, CDR1 is GTSNPN, CDR2 SVGIG (reference sequence). V lost 0 bases to trimming and J lost 5 bases, with 13 bases between them. The CDR3 is CAWSVTSWRETQYF. CDR3 in DNA: TGTGCCTGGAGTGTCACTAGCTGGAGGGAGACCCAGTACTTC.

The chain is built from TRBV28 and TRBJ2-5; D is possibly TRBD1 or TRBD2 (6 bases each). The CDR3 consists of 14 residues. Between the trimmed V and J ends, which lost 7 bases and 6 bases, there was a span of 18 bases. Germline loops: CDR1 MDHEN, CDR2 SYDVKM. The CDR3 nucleotides are TGTGCCAGCACGGGGGCAGGGCAGGGGCAGACCCAGTACTTC. Translating it yields CASTGAGQGQTQYF.